Below are 3 T cell receptor beta chains sequenced from a single sample in a study of blood T cell repertoires in COVID-19. Sequencing used immunoSEQ multiplex PCR; TCRdb keeps in-frame clones, though not all of them. This sample has about 220,000 clones, with roughly nine tenths found just once. The sequenced sample consisted of peripheral blood. Every receptor here comes from a man aged 40-55 years with active or convalescent COVID-19.

The CDR3 bases are TGTGCCAGCAGCCCCCGGGGGGCAGGCAATCAGCCCCAGCATTTT. Translating it yields CASSPRGAGNQPQHF. J is TRBJ1-5 and V is TRBV28, with a weak D call TRBD1 (6 bases). Germline V gives CDR1 MDHEN, CDR2 SYDVKM. Trimming took 6 bases from V and 2 from J, leaving 14 bases between them. The CDR3 extends over 15 amino acids.

The rearrangement uses TRBV28 and TRBJ1-2; tentative D call: TRBD1 (5 bases). V dropped 3 bases and J dropped 8 bases, with 10 bases sitting between them. Looked up from germline, CDR1 is MDHEN and CDR2 is SYDVKM. This CDR3 contains 12 residues. Written as DNA, the CDR3 is TGTGCCAGCAGTTTTTGGGGCGGCGGCTACACCTTC. Its translation is CASSFWGGGYTF.

The table lists this clone with a count of one. The gene calls are TRBV10-1 and TRBJ1-1; D gene ambiguous. The CDR3 runs 12 residues. CDR1 and CDR2 (germline): WNHNN, SYGVQD (reference sequence). Trimming removed 2 bases at V and 3 bases at J, with 4 bases between. In DNA form, the CDR3 reads TGCGCCAGCAGTGAGCGGGACACTGAAGCTTTCTTT. Amino acids: CASSERDTEAFF.